The 30 T cell receptor beta chains presented below share a single source sample, sequenced in a study of shared clonotypes between healthy human individuals. Profiling relied on immunoSEQ multiplex PCR, and the TCRdb table lists in-frame clones only, not all of them. This table has about 990,000 clones, roughly 74% appearing once. The source material was memory CD4+ T cells from PBMCs. Sample subset: CD45RA-negative fraction. Receptors originate from a man between 18 and 35 years old in good health. Some clones in this sample may be carry-over from other donors' samples.

This chain links TRBV5-6 with TRBJ2-2; TRBD1 matches 9 bases. The CDR3 extends over 15 amino acids. Germline V gene data show CDR1 as SGHDT and CDR2 as YYEEEE. V was clipped by 1 base and J by 6 bases; unmatched bases: 4. This chain's CDR3 is CASSLRDRAPGELFF. The CDR3, as DNA: TGTGCCAGCAGCTTGCGGGACAGGGCCCCCGGGGAGCTGTTTTTT.

The chain recombines TRBV11-2 with TRBJ2-1; the D is unclear. CDR1 is SGHAT and CDR2 is FQNNGV in the germline V gene. This CDR3 has 16 amino acids. V was trimmed by 1 base and J by 0 bases, leaving 10 bases between them. As DNA, the CDR3 is TGTGCCAGCAGCTTAGGCGGAGATTCCTCCTACAATGAGCAGTTCTTC. It yields the protein CASSLGGDSSYNEQFF.

A remark on this clone: The junction does not match germline at one end; this may be a read error. This chain connects TRBV11-3 to TRBJ2-2; 7 bases agree with TRBD2. Per germline, CDR1 SGHNT and CDR2 YENEEA. CDR3 length: 15 amino acids. The CDR3 loop reads CASSLTSASTGELSF. The CDR3 DNA follows: TGTGCCAGCAGCTTAACTAGCGCATCCACCGGGGAGCTGTCTTTT.

The V gene is TRBV7-2, the J gene TRBJ1-2; D is possibly TRBD1 (5 bases). CDR1 and CDR2 from the germline V gene are SGHTA and FQGNSA. This CDR3 contains 12 residues. V lost 2 bases and J 8 bases, leaving 9 bases between the germline ends. CDR3 sequence (DNA): TGTGCCAGCAGCTTACCAGGGAACGGCTACACCTTC. Translation: CASSLPGNGYTF.

The chain employs TRBV7-9 and TRBJ2-5, with TRBD2 matching over 11 bases. With 2 bases clipped from V and 4 bases from J, the junction kept 3 bases outside the gene matches. CDR3 length equals 15 residues. Germline CDR1 SEHNR, CDR2 FQNEAQ (reference sequence). The CDR3 sequence: CASSLFSGRGETQYF. CDR3 bases: TGTGCCAGCAGCTTATTTAGCGGGAGGGGAGAGACCCAGTACTTC. Complete variable domain (other parts from reference TRBV7-9 and TRBJ2-5): DTGVSQNPRHKITKRGQNVTFRCDPISEHNRLYWYRQTLGQGPEFLTYFQNEAQLEKSRLLSDRFSAERPKGSFSTLEIQRTEQGDSAMYLCASSLFSGRGETQYFGPGTRLLVL.

The chain links TRBV5-1 to TRBJ2-7, with D possibly TRBD1 on 6 matching bases. The CDR3 contains 14 residues. Trimming removed 2 bases at V and 4 bases at J, with 13 bases between. Per germline, CDR1 SGHRS and CDR2 YFSETQ. CDR3 sequence reads: CASSLSDGQYEQYF. The CDR3 DNA follows: TGCGCCAGCAGCTTATCGGACGGACAGTACGAGCAGTACTTC.

For the CDR3, the DNA is TGCGCCAGCAGCCAAGGGACTAGCGGGAGCAACTTATTCGAGCAGTACTTC. Its protein is CASSQGTSGSNLFEQYF. The V and J genes are TRBV4-1 and TRBJ2-7; TRBD2 aligns across 13 bases. Germline V CDR1 and CDR2: MGHRA, YSYEKL. The CDR3 runs 17 residues. Trimming removed 1 base from V and 6 bases from J; junction bases left unmatched: 9.

About this clone: A read error likely explains this, since a far larger clone differs by one base. J is TRBJ2-7 and V is TRBV7-2; D call uncertain. The CDR3 consists of 13 residues. CDR1 and CDR2 (germline): SGHTA, FQGNSA. The V end was cut by 8 bases, the J end by 0 bases, with 11 bases between. In DNA, the CDR3 is TGTGCCAGCGGCCCCACAGTCTCCTACGAGCAGTACTTC. Translation gives CASGPTVSYEQYF.

The chain recombines TRBV9 with TRBJ2-2, with 7 bases fitting TRBD2. There are 16 residues in the CDR3. Looked up from germline, CDR1 is SGDLS and CDR2 is YYNGEE. V was clipped by 0 bases and J by 3 bases; unmatched bases: 5. CDR3 in amino acids: CASSVDGRRYTGELFF. CDR3 sequence (DNA): TGTGCCAGCAGCGTAGACGGGAGGCGATACACCGGGGAGCTGTTTTTT.

This sequence joins TRBV10-3 and TRBJ1-2, with a possible D match to TRBD1 (6 bases). CDR1 is ENHRY, CDR2 SYGVKD, per germline. The CDR3 has 13 amino acids. Trimming stripped 9 bases from V and 4 bases from J, with 15 bases between. The CDR3 DNA reads TGTGCCATGGGCGGGGGGCCTGGCTATGGCTACACCTTC. Encoded protein: CAMGGGPGYGYTF.

Ten or more counts support this clone. V usage is TRBV19 and J usage is TRBJ2-7; D is unclear. This CDR3 region has 13 residues. The V end lost 5 bases, the J end lost 5 bases, and 13 bases lay between the germline ends. CDR1 is LNHDA and CDR2 is SQIVND in the germline V gene (reference sequence). Here the CDR3 reads CASSRTTPDEQYF. CDR3 bases: TGTGCCAGTAGTCGGACGACCCCCGACGAGCAGTACTTC.

This chain uses TRBV11-2 with TRBJ1-5, with D possibly being TRBD1 (5 bases). The germline gives CDR1 SGHAT, CDR2 FQNNGV. This CDR3 is 13 amino acids long. V was clipped by 11 bases and J by 1 base, with 12 bases between them. The CDR3 bases are TGTGCCTCCGGTAGGGGAAGCAATCAGCCCCAGCATTTT. It yields the protein CASGRGSNQPQHF.

The V and J genes are TRBV18 and TRBJ2-1; D unresolved. The length of the CDR3 is 14 residues. Germline CDR1 is KGHSH and CDR2 is LQKENI. Between the trimmed V and J ends, which lost 3 bases and 8 bases, there was a span of 14 bases. CDR3 DNA: TGTGCCAGCTCACCTGAATTAGGGTCGGATGAGCAGTTCTTC. Translated: CASSPELGSDEQFF.

On this clone: A much larger clone differs by one base, so this may be a read error. The J gene is TRBJ1-2, the V gene TRBV7-3; 8 bases line up with TRBD1. CDR1 and CDR2 from the germline V gene are SGHTA and FQGTGA. After removal of 3 bases from V and 4 bases from J, the junction contained 1 base not matched to a gene. This CDR3 region has 13 residues. As DNA, the CDR3 is TGTGCCAGCAGCTTCGGGACAGGCTATGGCTACACCTTC. It specifies CASSFGTGYGYTF.

V gene TRBV2 combines with J gene TRBJ1-1, with 8 bases aligning to TRBD1. The CDR3 runs 13 residues. Trimming took 5 bases from V and 4 from J; bases not matched to a gene: 3. Per the germline V gene, CDR1 is SNHLY and CDR2 is FYNNEI. The CDR3 is CASSYTGGTEAFF. Written as DNA, the CDR3 is TGTGCCAGCAGTTACACAGGGGGCACTGAAGCTTTCTTT.

The chain employs TRBV5-1 and TRBJ2-2; 11 bases line up with TRBD2. This CDR3 is built from 16 residues. Trimming at V came to 4 bases and at J to 4 bases, leaving 6 bases not matched to a gene. Germline V lookup: CDR1 SGHRS, CDR2 YFSETQ. The CDR3 nucleotides read TGCGCCAGCAGCGCTGGGACTAGCGGAACCACCGGGGAGCTGTTTTTT. The encoded protein is CASSAGTSGTTGELFF.

A note on this clone: This likely stems from a read error, as it lies one base from a far larger clone. In DNA, the CDR3 is TGTGCCAACACCCGGGGGGACGGTGGATATGGCTACACCTTC. It specifies CANTRGDGGYGYTF. J is TRBJ1-2 and V is TRBV5-4, with a tentative D call TRBD1 (5 bases). Germline assignment: CDR1 SGHNT and CDR2 YYREEE (reference sequence). This CDR3 spans 14 amino acids. Trimming shortened V by 9 bases and J by 5 bases, and 20 bases separated the two germline ends.

The chain couples TRBV7-2 to TRBJ1-1; the D is unclear. Trimming cost V 0 bases and J 2 bases, with 10 bases left between them. This CDR3 is built from 15 residues. Germline V CDR1 and CDR2: SGHTA, FQGNSA. CDR3 DNA sequence: TGTGCCAGCAGCTTAGCCCTACACCAAAACACTGAAGCTTTCTTT. It encodes CASSLALHQNTEAFF.

The chain couples TRBV2 to TRBJ1-1; tentative D call: TRBD1 (6 bases). Germline V CDR1 and CDR2: SNHLY, FYNNEI. CDR3 length equals 12 residues. V was clipped by 5 bases and J by 8 bases, with 12 bases between them. The CDR3 nucleotides are TGTGCCAGCAGTCTCTTGGACAGCGAAGCTTTCTTT. This sequence encodes CASSLLDSEAFF.

V gene TRBV29-1 combines with J gene TRBJ2-3, with 12 bases identical to TRBD2. CDR1 is SQVTM, CDR2 ANQGSEA, per germline. This CDR3 spans 17 amino acids. J was trimmed by 4 bases and V by 4 bases; bases with no gene match: 12. For the CDR3, the DNA is TGCAGCGTTGGGGGTGCCGGACTAGCGGGACCCCCAGATACGCAGTATTTT. This gives the protein CSVGGAGLAGPPDTQYF.

This clone was picked up many times. The chain joins TRBV10-2 to TRBJ1-5; D gene unclear. Trimming stripped 2 bases from V and 1 base from J, with 12 bases between. This CDR3 contains 16 residues. CDR1 is WSHSY and CDR2 is SAAADI in the germline V gene. Written as DNA, the CDR3 is TGCGCCAGCAGTGAGGGGCCGCGGGAGAGCAATCAGCCCCAGCATTTT. This translates into CASSEGPRESNQPQHF.

The chain links TRBV19 to TRBJ2-5, with 8 bases matching TRBD2. The length of the CDR3 is 14 residues. Trimming cost V 6 bases and J 4 bases; bases outside gene matches: 7. Per the germline V gene, CDR1 is LNHDA and CDR2 is SQIVND (reference sequence). CDR3 protein: CASRPRGGRETQYF. In DNA, the CDR3 is TGTGCCAGTAGGCCCCGGGGGGGCCGAGAGACCCAGTACTTC.

This sequence joins TRBV15 and TRBJ2-3; no definite D call. Germline V lookup: CDR1 LNHNV, CDR2 YYDKDF (reference sequence). Trimming took 0 bases from V and 11 from J, leaving 12 bases between them. There are 13 residues in the CDR3. The CDR3 nucleotides are TGTGCCACCAGCAGAGATCGTAGAGAACTGCAGTATTTT. It encodes CATSRDRRELQYF.

J is TRBJ2-5 and V is TRBV19, with TRBD2 matching 7 bases. CDR3 length equals 15 residues. The J segment lost 2 bases and the V segment lost 6 bases, leaving 9 bases of the junction unmatched. CDR1 is LNHDA, CDR2 SQIVND, per germline (reference sequence). The CDR3: CASRGGYSGQETQYF. In DNA, the CDR3 is TGTGCCAGTAGGGGGGGGTACTCGGGACAAGAGACCCAGTACTTC.

The V and J genes are TRBV28 and TRBJ1-5; D gene uncertain. Trimming removed 3 bases at V and 2 bases at J, with 26 bases between. Germline V gene data show CDR1 as MDHEN and CDR2 as SYDVKM. This CDR3 is built from 20 residues. CDR3: CASSFFSAGGRRFGNQPQHF. CDR3 sequence (DNA): TGTGCCAGCAGTTTTTTCTCCGCCGGTGGCCGACGGTTTGGCAATCAGCCCCAGCATTTT.

V usage is TRBV7-7 and J usage is TRBJ2-5; maybe TRBD2 (7 bases). Per the germline V gene, CDR1 is SSHAT and CDR2 is FNYEAQ (reference sequence). The V end was cut by 1 base, the J end by 5 bases, with 14 bases between. CDR3 length equals 15 residues. The CDR3: CASSLVGRGGETQYF. For the CDR3, the DNA is TGTGCCAGCAGCTTAGTAGGCAGGGGAGGGGAGACCCAGTACTTC.

The chain uses TRBV29-1 and TRBJ2-6, with 7 bases identical to TRBD1. The CDR3 runs to 15 residues. CDR1 is SQVTM, CDR2 ANQGSEA, per germline. Trimming removed 4 bases from V and 2 bases from J; junction bases left unmatched: 5. In DNA, the CDR3 is TGCAGCGTTGCCGGCGACAGGGCTGGGGCCAACGTCCTGACTTTC. Translation gives CSVAGDRAGANVLTF.

This chain connects TRBV18 to TRBJ2-1; a weak D match, TRBD1 (5 bases). This CDR3 is built from 18 residues. The V gene lost 2 bases and the J gene lost 0 bases, with 17 bases spanning the gap. Germline V gene data show CDR1 as KGHSH and CDR2 as LQKENI. Written as DNA, the CDR3 is TGTGCCAGCTCACCATTTCAACAGGCCCCCGGCTCCTACAATGAGCAGTTCTTC. Protein sequence: CASSPFQQAPGSYNEQFF.

The genes are TRBV2 and TRBJ2-7, with no clear D. This CDR3 is 16 amino acids long. Trimming stripped 1 base from V and 3 bases from J, with 16 bases between. Germline V gene lookup returns CDR1 SNHLY and CDR2 FYNNEI. Written as DNA, the CDR3 is TGTGCCAGCAGTGAAGGTCGGTGGGCTAGAAACTACGAGCAGTACTTC. Protein product: CASSEGRWARNYEQYF.

The V call is TRBV9, the J call TRBJ2-1; 9 nucleotides agree with TRBD1. This CDR3 is 16 amino acids long. V was clipped by 1 base and J by 6 bases; unmatched bases: 8. The germline V gene has CDR1 SGDLS and CDR2 YYNGEE. The CDR3 spells CASSVPTGGAFNEQFF. The CDR3 DNA reads TGTGCCAGCAGCGTACCAACAGGGGGCGCTTTCAATGAGCAGTTCTTC. Full variable domain (missing parts from reference TRBV9 and TRBJ2-1): DSGVTQTPKHLITATGQRVTLRCSPRSGDLSVYWYQQSLDQGLQFLIQYYNGEERAKGNILERFSAQQFPDLHSELNLSSLELGDSALYFCASSVPTGGAFNEQFFGPGTRLTVL.